Described below is a single T cell receptor beta chain sequence and its context. Antigen unknown. This sample is part of a study of cytomegalovirus exposure and HLA in healthy donors. General study findings and limits: In an earlier analysis, productive rearrangement rates for most beta V segments clustered near 87% or 30%. In a later analysis, at a false discovery rate of 0.05, 17,000 or so TCR beta sequences matched HLA alleles.

It was with 60 Vbeta and 13 Jbeta primers that the PCR ran. Profiling relied on immunoSEQ multiplex PCR, and the TCRdb table lists in-frame clones only, not all of them. Of 100,000 to 150,000 clones listed, around 78% are singletons. This TCR came from a man in his forties or fifties in good health and CMV-seronegative. The sequenced sample consisted of PBMCs.

The CDR3 nucleotides read TGTGCCAGCAGATCGGGACAGTTGAACTCTGGGGCCAACGTCCTGACTTTC. Its translation is CASRSGQLNSGANVLTF. The chain combines TRBV27 with TRBJ2-6; TRBD1 matches at 7 bases. The CDR3 has 17 amino acids. Germline CDR1 is MNHEY and CDR2 is SMNVEV (reference sequence). After removal of 6 bases from V and 0 bases from J, the junction contained 8 bases not matched to a gene. The variable domain in full, completed from reference TRBV27 and TRBJ2-6, reads EAQVTQNPRYLITVTGKKLTVTCSQNMNHEYMSWYRQDPGLGLRQIYYSMNVEVTDKGDVPEGYKVSRKEKRNFPLILESPSPNQTSLYFCASRSGQLNSGANVLTFGAGSRLTVL.